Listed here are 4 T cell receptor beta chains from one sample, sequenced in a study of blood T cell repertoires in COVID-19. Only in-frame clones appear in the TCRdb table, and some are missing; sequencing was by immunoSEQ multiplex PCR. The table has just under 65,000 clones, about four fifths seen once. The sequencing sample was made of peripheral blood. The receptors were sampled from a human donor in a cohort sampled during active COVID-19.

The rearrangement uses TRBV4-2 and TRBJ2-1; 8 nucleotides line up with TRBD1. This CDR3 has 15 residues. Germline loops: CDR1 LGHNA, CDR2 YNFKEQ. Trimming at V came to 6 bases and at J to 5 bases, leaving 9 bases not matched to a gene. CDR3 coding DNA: TGTGCCAGCAGTAAAGGACAGGGCGGGAACAATGAGCAGTTCTTC. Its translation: CASSKGQGGNNEQFF.

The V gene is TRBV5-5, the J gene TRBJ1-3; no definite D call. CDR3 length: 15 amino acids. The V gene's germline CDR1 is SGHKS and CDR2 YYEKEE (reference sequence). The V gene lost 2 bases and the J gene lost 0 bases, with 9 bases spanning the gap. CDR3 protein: CASSFISYSGNTIYF. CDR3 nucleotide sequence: TGTGCCAGCAGCTTTATTTCCTACTCTGGAAACACCATATATTTT. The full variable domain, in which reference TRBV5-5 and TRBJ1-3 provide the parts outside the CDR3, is DAGVTQSPTHLIKTRGQQVTLRCSPISGHKSVSWYQQVLGQGPQFIFQYYEKEERGRGNFPDRFSARQFPNYSSELNVNALLLGDSALYLCASSFISYSGNTIYFGEGSWLTVV.

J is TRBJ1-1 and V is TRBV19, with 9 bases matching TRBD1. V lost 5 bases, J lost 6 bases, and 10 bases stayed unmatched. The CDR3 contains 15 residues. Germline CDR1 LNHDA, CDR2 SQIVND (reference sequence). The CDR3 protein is CASSVGTGNGPEAFF. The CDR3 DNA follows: TGTGCCAGTAGTGTAGGGACAGGGAATGGCCCTGAAGCTTTCTTT.

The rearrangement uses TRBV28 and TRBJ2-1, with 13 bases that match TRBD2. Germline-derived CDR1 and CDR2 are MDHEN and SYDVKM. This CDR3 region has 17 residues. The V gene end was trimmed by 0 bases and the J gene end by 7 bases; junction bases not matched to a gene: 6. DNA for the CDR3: TGTGCCAGCAGTTTATGGACTAGCGGGGGGTTACCTAATGAGCAGTTCTTC. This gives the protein CASSLWTSGGLPNEQFF.